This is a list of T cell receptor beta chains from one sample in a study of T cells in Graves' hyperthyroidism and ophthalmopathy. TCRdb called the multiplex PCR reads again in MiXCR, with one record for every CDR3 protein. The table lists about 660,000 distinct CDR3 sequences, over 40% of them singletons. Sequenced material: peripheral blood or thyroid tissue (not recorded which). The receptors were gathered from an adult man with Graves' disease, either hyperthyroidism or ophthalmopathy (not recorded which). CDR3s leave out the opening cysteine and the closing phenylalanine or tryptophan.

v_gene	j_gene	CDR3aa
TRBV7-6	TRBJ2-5	ASSLVGGKETQY
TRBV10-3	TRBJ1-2	AISPGGALWGYT
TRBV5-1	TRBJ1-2	ASSMDGGGGYT
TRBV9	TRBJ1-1	ASSPGYYTEAF
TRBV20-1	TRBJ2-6	SARRQGAGANVLT
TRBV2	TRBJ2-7	ASSVGTKYEQY
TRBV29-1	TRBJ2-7	SRDRGAYEQY
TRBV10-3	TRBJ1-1	AISATPRTEAF
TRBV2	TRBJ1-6	ASSSSTGGYSPLH
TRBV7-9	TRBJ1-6	ASSERQGQSPLH
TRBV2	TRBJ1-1	ASSKDSMNTEAF
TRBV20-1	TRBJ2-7	SARVASVTPYEQY
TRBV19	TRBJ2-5	ASTQRVGETQY
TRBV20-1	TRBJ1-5	SARARQGNQPQH
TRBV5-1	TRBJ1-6	ASSREATDSPLH
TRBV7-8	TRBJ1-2	ASRMGQDRGYT
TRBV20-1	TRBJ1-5	SARPTGVADQPQH
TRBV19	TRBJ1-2	ASKYRLGDYGYT
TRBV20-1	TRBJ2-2	SASPGQGAKTGELF
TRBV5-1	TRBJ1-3	ASNLGLPGNTIY
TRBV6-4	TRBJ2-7	ASSHDGKYEQY
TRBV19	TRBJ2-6	ASRPTGGKVSGANVLT
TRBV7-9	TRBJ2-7	ASSRAGRVEQY
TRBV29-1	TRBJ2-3	SVGPSRTNTDTQY
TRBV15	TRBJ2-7	ATSRGGRGAREQY
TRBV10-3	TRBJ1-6	ASSYGTYDNSPLH